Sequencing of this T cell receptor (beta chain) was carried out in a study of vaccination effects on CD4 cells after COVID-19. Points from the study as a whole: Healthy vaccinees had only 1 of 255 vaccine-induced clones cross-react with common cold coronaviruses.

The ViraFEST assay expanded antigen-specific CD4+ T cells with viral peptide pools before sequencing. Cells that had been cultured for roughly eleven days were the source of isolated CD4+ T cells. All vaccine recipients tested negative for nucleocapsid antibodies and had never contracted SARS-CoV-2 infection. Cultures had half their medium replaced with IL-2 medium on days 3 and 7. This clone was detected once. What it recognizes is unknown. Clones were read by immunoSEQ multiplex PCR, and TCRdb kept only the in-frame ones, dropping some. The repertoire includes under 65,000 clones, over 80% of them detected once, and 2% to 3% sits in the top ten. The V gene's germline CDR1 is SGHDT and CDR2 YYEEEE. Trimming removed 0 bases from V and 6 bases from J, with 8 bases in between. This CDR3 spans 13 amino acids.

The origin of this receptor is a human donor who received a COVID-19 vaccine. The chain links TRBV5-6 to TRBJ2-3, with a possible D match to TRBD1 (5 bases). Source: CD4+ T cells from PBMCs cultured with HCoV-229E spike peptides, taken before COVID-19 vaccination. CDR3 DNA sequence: TGTGCCAGCAGCTTGGGTTCAGGGGATACGCAGTATTTT. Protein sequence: CASSLGSGDTQYF.